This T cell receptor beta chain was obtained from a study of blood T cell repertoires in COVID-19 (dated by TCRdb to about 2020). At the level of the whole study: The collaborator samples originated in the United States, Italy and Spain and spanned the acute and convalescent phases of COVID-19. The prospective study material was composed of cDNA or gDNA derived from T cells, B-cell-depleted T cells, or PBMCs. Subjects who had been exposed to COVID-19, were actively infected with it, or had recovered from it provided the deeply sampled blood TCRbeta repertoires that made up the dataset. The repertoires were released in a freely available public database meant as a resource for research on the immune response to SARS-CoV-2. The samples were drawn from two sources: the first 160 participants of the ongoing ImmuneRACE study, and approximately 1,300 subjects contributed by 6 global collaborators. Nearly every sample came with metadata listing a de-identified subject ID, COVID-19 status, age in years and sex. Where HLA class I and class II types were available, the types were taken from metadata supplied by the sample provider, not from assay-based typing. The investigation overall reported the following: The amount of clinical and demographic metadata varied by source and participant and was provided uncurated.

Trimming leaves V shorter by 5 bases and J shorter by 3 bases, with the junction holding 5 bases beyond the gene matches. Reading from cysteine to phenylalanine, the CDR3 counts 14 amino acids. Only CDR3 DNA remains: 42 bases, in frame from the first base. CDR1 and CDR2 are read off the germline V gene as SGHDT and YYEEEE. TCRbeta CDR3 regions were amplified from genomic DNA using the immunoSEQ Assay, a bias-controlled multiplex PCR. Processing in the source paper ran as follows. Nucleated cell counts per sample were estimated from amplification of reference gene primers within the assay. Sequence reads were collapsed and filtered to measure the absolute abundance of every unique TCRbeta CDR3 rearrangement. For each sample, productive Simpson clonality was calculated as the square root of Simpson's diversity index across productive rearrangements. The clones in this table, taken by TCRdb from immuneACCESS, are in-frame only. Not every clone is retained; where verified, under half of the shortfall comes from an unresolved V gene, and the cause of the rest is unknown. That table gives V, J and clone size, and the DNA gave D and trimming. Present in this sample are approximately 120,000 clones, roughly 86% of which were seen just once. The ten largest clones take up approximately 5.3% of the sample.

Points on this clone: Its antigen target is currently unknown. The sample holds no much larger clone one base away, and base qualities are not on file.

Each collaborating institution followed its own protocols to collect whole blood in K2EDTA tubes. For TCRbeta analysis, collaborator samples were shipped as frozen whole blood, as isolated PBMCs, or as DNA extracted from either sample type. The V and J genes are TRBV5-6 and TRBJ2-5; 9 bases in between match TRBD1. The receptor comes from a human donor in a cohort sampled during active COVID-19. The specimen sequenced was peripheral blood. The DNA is TGTGCCAGCAGACTACAGGGGGCAGAAGAGACCCAGTACTTC. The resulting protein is CASRLQGAEETQYF.